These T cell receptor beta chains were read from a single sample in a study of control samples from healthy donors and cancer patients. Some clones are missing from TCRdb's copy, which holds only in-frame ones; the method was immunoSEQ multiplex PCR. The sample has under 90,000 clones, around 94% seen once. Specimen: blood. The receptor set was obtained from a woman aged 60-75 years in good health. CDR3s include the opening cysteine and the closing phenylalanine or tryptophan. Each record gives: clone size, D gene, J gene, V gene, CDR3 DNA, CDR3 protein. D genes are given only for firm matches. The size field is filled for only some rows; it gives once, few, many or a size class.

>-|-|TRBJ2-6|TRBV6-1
TGTGCCAGCAGTGTGGGGGGACGGAATTCTGGGGCCAACGTCCTGACTTTC
CASSVGGRNSGANVLTF
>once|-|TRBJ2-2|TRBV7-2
TGTGCCAGCAGCTTAGTCCGGGTCGATAGCCGTGGTCCGGGGGAGCTGTTTTTT
CASSLVRVDSRGPGELFF
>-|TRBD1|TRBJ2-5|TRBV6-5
TGTGCCAGCACCCTATGGGAACAGGGGAAGTCCCAGTACTTC
CASTLWEQGKSQYF
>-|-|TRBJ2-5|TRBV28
TGTGCCAGCACTCCCCGGGTAGCGGAGGGCCAAGAGACCCAGTACTTC
CASTPRVAEGQETQYF
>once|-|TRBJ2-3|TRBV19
TGTGCCAGTAGAACTCTAGCTGGCACAGATACGCAGTATTTT
CASRTLAGTDTQYF
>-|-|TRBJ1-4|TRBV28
TGTGCCAGCCGGAAACCCGGGCAGTCTAATGAAAAACTGTTTTTT
CASRKPGQSNEKLFF
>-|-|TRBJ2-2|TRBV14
TGTGCCAGCAGCCAAGAATATCGGGCCCCGCTGTTTTTT
CASSQEYRAPLFF
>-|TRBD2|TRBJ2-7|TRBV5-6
TGTGCCAGCAGCTTGGCCCGGCTAGCGGGGAGGTCCTACGAGCAGTACTTC
CASSLARLAGRSYEQYF
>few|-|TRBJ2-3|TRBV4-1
TGCGCCAGCAGGAGGGAAAACACAGATACGCAGTATTTT
CASRRENTDTQYF
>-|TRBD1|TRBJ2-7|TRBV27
TGTGCCAGCAGGTCTACACCGGGACAGGCCCACTACGAGCAGTACTTC
CASRSTPGQAHYEQYF
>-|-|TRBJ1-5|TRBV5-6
TGTGCCAGCAGCTTGATGGCGGCGGGTCAGCCCCAGCATTTT
CASSLMAAGQPQHF
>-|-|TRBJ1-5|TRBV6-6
TGTGCCAGCAGTTACTCGACCACTAGCAATCAGCCCCAGCATTTT
CASSYSTTSNQPQHF
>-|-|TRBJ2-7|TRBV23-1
TGCGCCAGCATTTACCGGAAGGGGGGAGGCAACTCTTACGAGCAGTACTTC
CASIYRKGGGNSYEQYF
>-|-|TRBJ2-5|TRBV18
TGTGCCAGCTCTCCCAGGACAGACCAAGAGACCCAGTACTTC
CASSPRTDQETQYF
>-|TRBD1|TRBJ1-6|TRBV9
TGTGCCAGCAGCGCCGGAGGGGGCGATAATTCACCCCTCCACTTT
CASSAGGGDNSPLHF
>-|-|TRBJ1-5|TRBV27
TGTGCCAGTAAGAAACGTAGCAATCAGCCCCAGCATTTT
CASKKRSNQPQHF
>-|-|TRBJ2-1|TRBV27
TGTGCCAGCAGTACGTTATCTAGATCGGGTGGCTATGAGCAGTTCTTC
CASSTLSRSGGYEQFF
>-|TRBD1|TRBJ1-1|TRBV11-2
TGTGCCAGCAGCGCCCTTGGGACAGGGTTTTCCACTGAAGCTTTCTTT
CASSALGTGFSTEAFF
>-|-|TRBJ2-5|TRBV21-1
TGTGCCAGCAGCGGACAAAGGACTAGCGGACCCCAAGAGACCCAGTACTTC
CASSGQRTSGPQETQYF
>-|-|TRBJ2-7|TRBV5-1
TGCGCCAGCAGCTTGGGTTGGTCGTACGAGCAGTACTTC
CASSLGWSYEQYF
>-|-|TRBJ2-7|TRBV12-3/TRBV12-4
TGTGCCAGCAGTTCTCTTGATTTACTTGAGCAGTACTTC
CASSSLDLLEQYF
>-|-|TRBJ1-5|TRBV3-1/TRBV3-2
TGTGCCAGCAGCCAAGATCCTGCGACAGCTTATAGCAATCAGCCCCAGCATTTT
CASSQDPATAYSNQPQHF
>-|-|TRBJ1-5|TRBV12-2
TGTGCAAGTCGCCTTCCGGGACAGGTAAATCAGCCCCAGCATTTT
CASRLPGQVNQPQHF
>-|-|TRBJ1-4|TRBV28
TGTGCCAGCAGTTCACGACGGGGTGAAAAACTGTTTTTT
CASSSRRGEKLFF